This T cell receptor (beta chain) is drawn from a study of tumor-infiltrating lymphocytes in primary liver carcinoma. RNA was extracted from whole blood without cell sorting, alongside germline DNA. None of the patients had received treatment, and all had chronic HBV infection. The CDR3 extends over 14 amino acids. V was clipped by 7 bases and J by 0 bases, with 10 bases between them. With around 450 ng total RNA as template and a constant-region primer, TCR beta cDNA was made. ARM-PCR, slightly modified, supplied the TCR beta libraries through three nested multiplex PCR rounds. The study ran its first two PCR rounds for approximately 10 cycles each, using TRBV1-TRBV30 forward primers and a C-beta reverse primer. TCRdb used MiXCR to reprocess the multiplex PCR reads, holding one entry per CDR3 protein. The sample lists about 310,000 distinct CDR3 sequences, roughly 60% occurring once. A remark on this clonotype: A read error is possible here, since a much larger clone lies one base away.

The sample was peripheral blood. The chain recombines TRBV12-3 or TRBV12-4 with TRBJ1-5, with D unclear. The receptor comes from a woman aged 30 to 39 with primary liver carcinoma and hepatitis B virus infection. The CDR3 DNA reads as TGTGCCAGCACTCTAGGTGTTAGCAATCAGCCCCAGCATTTT. It specifies CASTLGVSNQPQHF.